One and the same sample provided the 32 T cell receptor beta chains below, sequenced in a study of blood T cell repertoires in COVID-19. Here immunoSEQ multiplex PCR was the method, and the copy in TCRdb shows in-frame clones only, minus some. The sample lists about 210,000 clones; about 90% were seen once. Sequencing was carried out using PBMCs or T cells enriched from blood (not recorded which). The receptor source for this set is a woman in her late teens or twenties who had recovered from COVID-19.

The genes are TRBV20-1 and TRBJ1-1; D is undetermined. Trimming took off 3 bases at V and 4 bases at J, with 18 bases between the two ends. The CDR3 sequence is 15 residues long. The germline V gene has CDR1 DFQATT and CDR2 SNEGSKA (reference sequence). The CDR3 DNA sequence: TGCAGTGCTAGTAAGGGAGGACTCTTTTCCACTGAAGCTTTCTTT. Amino acids: CSASKGGLFSTEAFF.

The chain couples TRBV6-5 to TRBJ2-3; TRBD2 aligns across 8 bases. The V and J ends lost 0 bases and 2 bases, in that order; junction bases with no gene match: 4. The CDR3 sequence is 16 residues long. Per the germline V gene, CDR1 is MNHEY and CDR2 is SVGAGI. The CDR3 region has the DNA TGTGCCAGCAGTTACTCTTTAGCGGGGTTCACAGATACGCAGTATTTT. Its protein product is CASSYSLAGFTDTQYF.

The rearrangement links TRBV5-4 to TRBJ2-7; 10 bases are shared with TRBD2. V was pared by 0 bases and J by 6 bases, with 9 bases of the junction left unmatched. Germline values: CDR1 SGHNT, CDR2 YYREEE (reference sequence). The CDR3 is made up of 16 amino acids. The CDR3 coding sequence is TGTGCCAGCAGCTTGGTTGCGACTAGCGGGTCTCTCGAGCAGTACTTC. Translated, it gives CASSLVATSGSLEQYF.

The rearrangement uses TRBV7-9 and TRBJ2-7; 8 bases are shared with TRBD2. Germline V CDR1 and CDR2: SEHNR, FQNEAQ (reference sequence). The CDR3 covers 17 residues. Germline trimming cut 4 bases from V and 2 bases from J; bases unmatched to any gene: 13. CDR3 sequence: CASSSRGGSERPYEQYF. In nucleotides, the CDR3 is TGTGCCAGCAGCTCCCGGGGGGGGAGCGAAAGACCCTACGAGCAGTACTTC.

The V gene is TRBV24-1, the J gene TRBJ1-1; perhaps TRBD1 as D (6 bases). Trimming took off 8 bases at V and 0 bases at J, with 9 bases between the two ends. The V gene's germline CDR1 is KGHDR and CDR2 SFDVKD. The CDR3 is made up of 13 amino acids. CDR3 residues: CATKGGVNTEAFF. In DNA, the CDR3 is TGTGCCACCAAGGGGGGGGTGAACACTGAAGCTTTCTTT.

The chain is built from TRBV6-1 and TRBJ1-2; TRBD1 is a possible D gene (6 bases). CDR1 and CDR2 (germline): MNHNS, SASEGT. Trimming removed 1 base at V and 4 bases at J, with 10 bases between. The CDR3 contains 14 residues. In DNA form, the CDR3 reads TGTGCCAGCAGTGAAGGGAACAGGGCCTATGGCTACACCTTC. Residues: CASSEGNRAYGYTF.

V and J are TRBV9 and TRBJ2-5; 11 nucleotides line up with TRBD2. In germline, CDR1 is SGDLS, CDR2 YYNGEE. Unmatched junction bases numbered 6, after V lost 3 bases and J lost 2 bases. This CDR3 is 16 amino acids long. The DNA for the CDR3 is TGTGCCAGCAGCGGAGGGGCTAGCGGGGGGCAAGAGACCCAGTACTTC. The encoded protein is CASSGGASGGQETQYF.

V and J are TRBV30 and TRBJ1-2, with TRBD1 matching over 10 bases. V shed 3 bases and J 6 bases; nucleotides not matched to a gene: 10. Germline-derived CDR1 and CDR2 are GTSNPN and SVGIG (reference sequence). The CDR3 loop spans 15 amino acids. CDR3 DNA: TGTGCCTGGAGCGTAACCCCGGGACAGGGGAATGGCTACACCTTC. This encodes CAWSVTPGQGNGYTF.

The rearrangement links TRBV3-1 (or the pseudogene TRBV3-2) to TRBJ2-1; TRBD2 agrees at 11 bases. Germline values: CDR1 LGHDT, CDR2 YNNKEL (reference sequence). The CDR3 is made up of 17 amino acids. The V gene end was trimmed by 1 base and the J gene end by 4 bases; junction bases not matched to a gene: 6. DNA for the CDR3: TGTGCCAGCAGCCAAGGACGAACTAGCGGGGGATACAATGAGCAGTTCTTC. Protein sequence: CASSQGRTSGGYNEQFF.

As DNA, the CDR3 is TGTGCCAGCAGTTCCTACAGGGAAATTGGCTACGAGCAGTACTTC. It is translated as CASSSYREIGYEQYF. The V gene is TRBV6-5, the J gene TRBJ2-7; a weak D match, TRBD1 (6 bases). The V end lost 4 bases, the J end lost 3 bases, and 16 bases lay between the germline ends. Germline assignment: CDR1 MNHEY and CDR2 SVGAGI. The CDR3 is 15 amino acids.

This clone has just a few counts. This chain links TRBV5-6 with TRBJ2-5; TRBD2 matches at 9 bases. V was clipped by 0 bases and J by 3 bases; unmatched bases: 3. Per the germline V gene, CDR1 is SGHDT and CDR2 is YYEEEE. The CDR3 contains 15 residues. The CDR3 DNA reads TGTGCCAGCAGCTTGGGGACTAGCGAAAAAGAGACCCAGTACTTC. The encoded protein is CASSLGTSEKETQYF.

J is TRBJ1-3 and V is TRBV4-1; TRBD1 matches at 8 bases. V lost 1 base and J lost 3; bases outside the gene matches: 2. The CDR3 runs to 15 residues. Germline V CDR1 and CDR2: MGHRA, YSYEKL. CDR3 region: CASSQGGTGGNTIYF. The CDR3 bases are TGCGCCAGCAGCCAAGGGGGGACAGGTGGAAACACCATATATTTT.

The chain's CDR3 is CASSPDSYGYTF. The CDR3 DNA reads TGTGCCAGCAGCCCCGACAGCTATGGCTACACCTTC. The chain has TRBV9 and TRBJ1-2; D perhaps matches TRBD1 (5 bases). This CDR3 is 12 amino acids long. From germline, CDR1 is SGDLS and CDR2 YYNGEE. V lost 4 bases to trimming and J lost 4 bases, with 8 bases between them.

V gene TRBV18 combines with J gene TRBJ1-5; D is unresolved. Trimming shortened V by 4 bases and J by 4 bases, and 11 bases separated the two germline ends. Per the germline V gene, CDR1 is KGHSH and CDR2 is LQKENI. This CDR3 is 14 amino acids long. The DNA for the CDR3 is TGTGCCAGCTCACTAGGCTACAGAAATCAGCCCCAGCATTTT. It encodes CASSLGYRNQPQHF.

Only one count was recorded for this clone. This chain uses TRBV2 with TRBJ1-4; D gene unclear. The CDR3 runs 11 residues. With 6 bases removed from V and 5 bases from J, the gap between germline ends came to 4 bases. The germline gives CDR1 SNHLY, CDR2 FYNNEI. The CDR3 DNA is TGTGCCAGCAGCTCGAATGAAAAACTGTTTTTT. Amino acid sequence: CASSSNEKLFF.

The genes are TRBV6-5 and TRBJ2-5, with 8 bases identical to TRBD1. Germline CDR1 reads MNHEY; CDR2 reads SVGAGI. Trimming cost V 6 bases and J 4 bases; bases outside gene matches: 10. The CDR3 length is 15 residues. The CDR3 loop is CASSETSGGGETQYF. The CDR3 DNA sequence: TGTGCCAGCAGCGAGACTTCAGGGGGCGGAGAGACCCAGTACTTC.

The CDR3 here is CASSLKFQGTEAFF. DNA of the CDR3: TGTGCCAGCAGCTTGAAGTTCCAGGGTACTGAAGCTTTCTTT. This rearrangement joins TRBV5-5 to TRBJ1-1; perhaps TRBD1 as D (5 bases). This CDR3 has 14 residues. V was pared by 1 base and J by 5 bases, with 12 bases between. The V gene's germline CDR1 is SGHKS and CDR2 YYEKEE (reference sequence).

V gene TRBV11-2 combines with J gene TRBJ2-1; TRBD2 might be the D (5 bases). The V end was cut by 2 bases, the J end by 0 bases, with 11 bases between. Per the germline V gene, CDR1 is SGHAT and CDR2 is FQNNGV. CDR3 length: 16 residues. The CDR3 nucleotides are TGTGCCAGCAGCTTAATCGGAGGTCCCTCCTACAATGAGCAGTTCTTC. Translated, it gives CASSLIGGPSYNEQFF.

J is TRBJ1-2 and V is TRBV5-5, with 9 bases that match TRBD1. Germline V gene sequence: CDR1 SGHKS, CDR2 YYEKEE (reference sequence). The CDR3 runs to 14 residues. V lost 4 bases, J lost 8 bases, and 9 bases stayed unmatched. CDR3 DNA: TGTGCCAGCAGCCATACAGGGGGCGCATGGGGCTACACCTTC. Protein: CASSHTGGAWGYTF.

The chain recombines TRBV6-5 with TRBJ2-7, with TRBD2 identical over 12 bases. The CDR3 totals 14 residues. Per the germline V gene, CDR1 is MNHEY and CDR2 is SVGAGI. With 4 bases clipped from V and 7 bases from J, the junction kept 5 bases outside the gene matches. Here the CDR3 reads CASSSSGGAGEQYF. CDR3 DNA: TGTGCCAGCAGTTCTAGCGGGGGGGCCGGAGAGCAGTACTTC.

V gene TRBV5-4 combines with J gene TRBJ2-7; perhaps TRBD2 as D (5 bases). Germline lookup yields CDR1 SGHNT and CDR2 YYREEE (reference sequence). This CDR3 contains 15 residues. V lost 1 base to trimming and J lost 1 base, with 12 bases between them. The CDR3: CASSLSAGQSYEQYF. The CDR3 coding sequence is TGTGCCAGCAGCTTGAGCGCGGGCCAATCCTACGAGCAGTACTTC.

This clone has a single count. The chain combines TRBV30 with TRBJ1-5; the D gene is possibly TRBD1 (6 bases). V lost 2 bases and J lost 6, with 8 bases in between. The CDR3 contains 12 residues. Per the germline V gene, CDR1 is GTSNPN and CDR2 is SVGIG (reference sequence). CDR3 nucleotides: TGTGCCTGGAGTCCCAGGGGTCAGCCCCAGCATTTT. Residues: CAWSPRGQPQHF. Variable domain in full (rest from reference TRBV30 and TRBJ1-5): SQTIHQWPATLVQPVGSPLSLECTVEGTSNPNLYWYRQAAGRGLQLLFYSVGIGQISSEVPQNLSASRPQDRQFILSSKKLLLSDSGFYLCAWSPRGQPQHFGDGTRLSIL.

This clone occurred a few times. V is TRBV28 and J is TRBJ1-1; tentative D call: TRBD1 (6 bases). Looked up from germline, CDR1 is MDHEN and CDR2 is SYDVKM. The CDR3 is 15 residues long. The germline V and J ends were trimmed by 7 bases and 4 bases, with 19 bases remaining between them. The CDR3: CASTPGEGVVTEAFF. DNA of the CDR3: TGTGCCAGCACGCCCGGGGAGGGGGTGGTCACTGAAGCTTTCTTT.

The rearrangement links TRBV6-1 to TRBJ2-3, with D tentatively TRBD2 (5 bases). Trimming removed 2 bases at V and 6 bases at J, with 15 bases between. The germline gives CDR1 MNHNS, CDR2 SASEGT. This CDR3 has 15 residues. The CDR3 DNA follows: TGTGCCAGCAGTGAAAACCTTGCGGGTCCCGATACGCAGTATTTT. Its protein product is CASSENLAGPDTQYF.

The chain is built from TRBV14 and TRBJ1-2, with D possibly matching TRBD1 (6 bases). CDR3 length: 14 residues. Germline V gene data show CDR1 as SGHDN and CDR2 as FVKESK. The V and J ends lost 4 bases and 12 bases respectively, with 21 bases between them. The CDR3 sequence: CASSPGLYTTGDTF. The CDR3 DNA reads TGTGCCAGCAGCCCGGGCCTCTATACGACAGGAGACACCTTC.

In this sample, this clone turned up once. The gene calls are TRBV5-4 and TRBJ2-3; 7 bases are shared with TRBD1. V lost 0 bases, J lost 6 bases, and 4 bases stayed unmatched. Germline loops: CDR1 SGHNT, CDR2 YYREEE (reference sequence). The CDR3 sequence is 14 residues long. The CDR3 DNA reads TGTGCCAGCAGCTTGGAGAGGGGGCAGGATACGCAGTATTTT. Translation gives CASSLERGQDTQYF. Supplemented by reference TRBV5-4 and TRBJ2-3, the full variable domain reads ETGVTQSPTHLIKTRGQQVTLRCSSQSGHNTVSWYQQALGQGPQFIFQYYREEENGRGNFPPRFSGLQFPNYSSELNVNALELDDSALYLCASSLERGQDTQYFGPGTRLTVL.

The gene calls are TRBV6-4 and TRBJ1-6, with TRBD1 matching 9 bases. Germline CDR1 reads MRHNA; CDR2 reads SNTAGT. CDR3 length equals 15 residues. Unmatched junction bases numbered 9, after V lost 6 bases and J lost 9 bases. The CDR3 DNA sequence: TGTGCCAGCAGACCCGGGGACAGGGAGGCTTCACCCCTCCACTTT. Translating it yields CASRPGDREASPLHF.

The chain has TRBV3-1 (or the pseudogene TRBV3-2) and TRBJ2-2; 11 bases are shared with TRBD2. V trimming: 6 bases; J trimming: 1 base; junction bases outside the gene matches: 1. From germline, CDR1 is LGHDT and CDR2 YNNKEL (reference sequence). The CDR3 spans 15 residues. The CDR3 region is CASRLAGGNTGELFF. For the CDR3, the DNA is TGTGCCAGCAGGCTAGCGGGGGGGAACACCGGGGAGCTGTTTTTT.

The gene calls are TRBV4-1 and TRBJ1-1, with D possibly matching TRBD1 (5 bases). This CDR3 is built from 15 residues. Trimming took 4 bases from V and 0 from J, leaving 12 bases between them. CDR1 is MGHRA, CDR2 YSYEKL, per germline. The CDR3 bases are TGCGCCAGCAGCCCTACGACAGCCATGAACACTGAAGCTTTCTTT. This translates into CASSPTTAMNTEAFF.

The chain is built from TRBV5-5 and TRBJ2-5; possibly TRBD2 for D (5 bases). V lost 4 bases, J lost 1 base, and 14 bases lay in between. The germline gives CDR1 SGHKS, CDR2 YYEKEE (reference sequence). The CDR3 has 15 amino acids. As DNA, the CDR3 is TGTGCCAGCAGCACCGCGGGTCAACTCCAAGAGACCCAGTACTTC. Translating gives CASSTAGQLQETQYF.

The chain employs TRBV3-1 (or the pseudogene TRBV3-2) and TRBJ1-2; D remains unclear. The CDR3 is 12 amino acids. From germline, CDR1 is LGHDT and CDR2 YNNKEL (reference sequence). The V end lost 4 bases, the J end lost 3 bases, and 6 bases lay between the germline ends. This chain's CDR3 is CASSPGDYGYTF. The CDR3, as DNA: TGTGCCAGCAGCCCGGGAGACTATGGCTACACCTTC.

This chain uses TRBV3-1 (or the pseudogene TRBV3-2) with TRBJ2-5, with TRBD1 as a possible D gene (7 bases). The V gene lost 4 bases and the J gene lost 3 bases, with 12 bases spanning the gap. Germline V gene sequence: CDR1 LGHDT, CDR2 YNNKEL (reference sequence). The CDR3 length is 14 residues. The CDR3 here is CASSRGTAKETQYF. The CDR3, as DNA: TGTGCCAGCAGCCGCGGGACAGCCAAAGAGACCCAGTACTTC.